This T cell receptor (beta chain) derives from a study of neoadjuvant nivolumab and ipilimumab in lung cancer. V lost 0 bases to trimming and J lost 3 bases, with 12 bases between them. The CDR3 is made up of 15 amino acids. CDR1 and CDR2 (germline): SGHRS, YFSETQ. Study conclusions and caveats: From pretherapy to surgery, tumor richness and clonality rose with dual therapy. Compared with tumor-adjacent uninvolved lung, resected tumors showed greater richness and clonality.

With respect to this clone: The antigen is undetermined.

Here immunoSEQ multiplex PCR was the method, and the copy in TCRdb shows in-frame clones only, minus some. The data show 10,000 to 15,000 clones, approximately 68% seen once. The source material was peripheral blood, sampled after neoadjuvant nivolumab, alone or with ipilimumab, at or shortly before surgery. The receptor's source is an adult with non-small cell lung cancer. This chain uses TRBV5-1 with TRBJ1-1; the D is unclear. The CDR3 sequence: CASSLAGMLDTEAFF. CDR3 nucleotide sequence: TGCGCCAGCAGCTTGGCCGGTATGTTAGACACTGAAGCTTTCTTT.